The 31 T cell receptor beta chains given below trace back to one sample, sequenced in a study of T cell responses to AZD1222 COVID-19 vaccine (dated by TCRdb to about 2021). Library prep was done by the immunoSEQ multiplex PCR assay. Imported from immuneACCESS, the table was reduced by TCRdb to in-frame sequences with V and J called. These copies leave out some clones; in studies compared against another copy, an unresolved V gene accounts for under half, and the cause of the remainder is not known. The sample table records 100,000 to 150,000 clones; around 90% of these occur just once. The ten largest clones capture approximately 4.5% of the sample. According to the study, the label for this sample's time point signals: baseline before first vaccination. The sample consisted of peripheral blood, taken on day 0 of AZD1222 vaccination. Receptors were obtained from an adult in good health.

The CDR3: CASSQENGETYEQYF. For the CDR3, the DNA is TGCGCCAGCAGCCAAGAGAACGGGGAAACCTACGAGCAGTACTTC. J is TRBJ2-7 and V is TRBV4-1, with D tentatively TRBD2 (5 bases). The germline V gene has CDR1 MGHRA and CDR2 YSYEKL. The V and J ends lost 0 bases and 2 bases respectively, with 11 bases between them. The CDR3 loop spans 15 amino acids.

This rearrangement joins TRBV28 to TRBJ2-7; unclear D gene. Trimming removed 3 bases at V and 1 base at J, with 16 bases between. Germline V gene lookup returns CDR1 MDHEN and CDR2 SYDVKM. The CDR3 is made up of 16 amino acids. DNA of the CDR3: TGTGCCAGCAGTTTTGAGGAGCCCCACCAATCCTACGAGCAGTACTTC. Encoded protein: CASSFEEPHQSYEQYF.

In its sample, this clone was seen once. The chain uses TRBV23-1 and TRBJ1-5; no clear D gene. TRBV23-1 is assigned to the ORF class and has an uncertain function. This CDR3 comprises 15 residues. The germline V and J ends were trimmed by 2 bases and 3 bases, with 11 bases remaining between them. CDR3 sequence reads: CASSQKRVINQPQHF. The CDR3, as DNA: TGCGCCAGCAGTCAAAAAAGGGTGATCAATCAGCCCCAGCATTTT.

This chain links TRBV5-3 with TRBJ2-7, with TRBD2 matching over 7 bases. TRBV5-3 carries the ORF label, with uncertain function. This CDR3 comprises 14 residues. The V and J ends lost 3 bases and 5 bases, in that order; junction bases with no gene match: 8. The CDR3: CARSCLAATNEQYF. The CDR3, as DNA: TGTGCCAGAAGCTGCCTAGCGGCTACAAACGAGCAGTACTTC.

The chain couples TRBV7-2 to TRBJ1-5, with TRBD1 matching over 10 bases. Germline CDR1 SGHTA, CDR2 FQGNSA. Germline trimming cut 5 bases from V and 4 bases from J; bases unmatched to any gene: 5. The length of the CDR3 is 15 residues. The DNA of the CDR3 is TGTGCCAGCAGCCCCGGGACAGGGGAAAATCAGCCCCAGCATTTT. Protein sequence: CASSPGTGENQPQHF.

V and J are TRBV4-2 and TRBJ2-7; 11 bases line up with TRBD2. This CDR3 is 16 amino acids long. V shed 4 bases and J 9 bases; nucleotides not matched to a gene: 14. Germline V gives CDR1 LGHNA, CDR2 YNFKEQ. The CDR3: CASSPRGTSGALVQYF. CDR3 DNA sequence: TGTGCCAGCAGCCCGCGGGGGACTAGCGGAGCCCTCGTGCAGTACTTC.

V and J are TRBV5-1 and TRBJ1-3, with 8 positions matching TRBD1. Germline assignment: CDR1 SGHRS and CDR2 YFSETQ. The length of the CDR3 is 15 residues. The V segment lost 5 bases and the J segment 2 bases; nucleotides outside the gene matches: 6. CDR3: CASRPQGAAGNTIYF. In DNA form, the CDR3 reads TGCGCCAGCAGACCCCAGGGGGCTGCTGGAAACACCATATATTTT.

The chain has TRBV19 and TRBJ1-4; D not certain. CDR3 length equals 16 residues. The V end lost 1 base, the J end lost 8 bases, and 17 bases lay between the germline ends. Germline-derived CDR1 and CDR2 are LNHDA and SQIVND (reference sequence). The CDR3 DNA is TGTGCCAGTAGTATAGGGAGGCCAGCGCAGTGGGAAAAACTGTTTTTT. It codes for CASSIGRPAQWEKLFF.

The sample holds a few counts of this clone. The genes are TRBV9 and TRBJ2-5, with D perhaps TRBD2 (5 bases). The CDR3 is 14 residues long. Trimming cost V 4 bases and J 4 bases, with 14 bases left between them. The germline V gene encodes CDR1 SGDLS and CDR2 YYNGEE. Here the CDR3 DNA reads TGTGCCAGCAGCAAGGACGTACTAGGAGAGACCCAGTACTTC. Its protein is CASSKDVLGETQYF. Full variable domain (rest looked up from reference TRBV9 and TRBJ2-5): DSGVTQTPKHLITATGQRVTLRCSPRSGDLSVYWYQQSLDQGLQFLIQYYNGEERAKGNILERFSAQQFPDLHSELNLSSLELGDSALYFCASSKDVLGETQYFGPGTRLLVL.

V is TRBV5-1 and J is TRBJ1-5; D uncertain. The CDR3 has 13 residues. Trimming removed 1 base at V and 7 bases at J, with 9 bases between. CDR1 SGHRS and CDR2 YFSETQ come from the germline V gene. As DNA, the CDR3 is TGCGCCAGCAGCTTGATACCGGGGCAGCCCCAGCATTTT. Encoded protein: CASSLIPGQPQHF.

CDR3 sequence: CSVVGGSNQPQHF. CDR3 sequence (DNA): TGCAGCGTTGTGGGGGGAAGCAATCAGCCCCAGCATTTT. The J gene is TRBJ1-5, the V gene TRBV29-1; perhaps TRBD1 as D (5 bases). V lost 4 bases and J lost 1, with 8 bases in between. The CDR3 is made up of 13 amino acids. Germline loops: CDR1 SQVTM, CDR2 ANQGSEA.

The chain recombines TRBV7-9 with TRBJ1-2; D perhaps matches TRBD1 (5 bases). Germline V gene data show CDR1 as SEHNR and CDR2 as FQNEAQ (reference sequence). The ends were cut back, 4 bases at V and 5 bases at J, with 17 bases in the middle. This CDR3 is 15 amino acids long. The CDR3 region is CASSYGHRGEYGYTF. The CDR3 DNA reads TGTGCCAGCAGCTACGGTCATAGGGGCGAGTATGGCTACACCTTC.

The genes are TRBV5-1 and TRBJ2-7, with D tentatively TRBD1 (5 bases). There are 11 residues in the CDR3. Trimming stripped 4 bases from V and 4 bases from J, with 6 bases between. CDR1 is SGHRS and CDR2 is YFSETQ in the germline V gene. The CDR3 sequence: CASSTGYEQYF. The CDR3, as DNA: TGCGCCAGCAGCACAGGTTACGAGCAGTACTTC. Variable domain in full (rest from reference TRBV5-1 and TRBJ2-7): KAGVTQTPRYLIKTRGQQVTLSCSPISGHRSVSWYQQTPGQGLQFLFEYFSETQRNKGNFPGRFSGRQFSNSRSEMNVSTLELGDSALYLCASSTGYEQYFGPGTRLTVT.

The chain carries TRBV6-2 or TRBV6-3 and TRBJ1-3; 7 bases are a match to TRBD1. The CDR3 consists of 14 residues. Germline-derived CDR1 and CDR2 are MNHEY and SVGEGT. J lost 2 bases, V lost 4 bases, and 2 bases had no gene match. CDR3 sequence reads: CASSSTGPGNTIYF. The CDR3 bases are TGTGCCAGCAGTTCGACAGGGCCTGGAAACACCATATATTTT.

This clone was observed a single time. The chain joins TRBV18 to TRBJ2-7, with TRBD1 identical over 11 bases. There are 16 residues in the CDR3. The germline gives CDR1 KGHSH, CDR2 LQKENI. Trimming cost V 4 bases and J 2 bases; bases outside gene matches: 7. CDR3 bases: TGTGCCAGCTCACTTCCCGGGACAGGGGGAACCTACGAGCAGTACTTC. This translates into CASSLPGTGGTYEQYF.

The V and J genes are TRBV27 and TRBJ2-7; 9 bases match TRBD2. CDR1 and CDR2 from the germline V gene are MNHEY and SMNVEV (reference sequence). The CDR3 covers 17 residues. V gave up 1 base and J gave up 2 bases; unmatched junction bases: 9. The CDR3 spells CASSLLRPAGGPYEQYF. The CDR3 DNA follows: TGTGCCAGCAGTTTATTACGGCCAGCGGGAGGACCCTACGAGCAGTACTTC.

The gene calls are TRBV6-2 or TRBV6-3 and TRBJ1-6; D gene unclear. V was cut by 3 bases and J by 9 bases, with 6 bases left in between. The germline V gene encodes CDR1 MNHEY and CDR2 SVGEGT. The CDR3 is 12 amino acids. CDR3: CASSYNASPLHF. The CDR3 region has the DNA TGTGCCAGCAGTTATAACGCTTCACCCCTCCACTTT.

The chain uses TRBV5-1 and TRBJ1-2; possible D gene TRBD1, 5 bases. The CDR3 extends over 15 amino acids. V lost 0 bases to trimming and J lost 3 bases, with 12 bases between them. CDR1 and CDR2 (germline): SGHRS, YFSETQ. In DNA form, the CDR3 reads TGCGCCAGCAGCTTGGCGCAGGCAGGGCACTATGGCTACACCTTC. It codes for CASSLAQAGHYGYTF.

The genes are TRBV6-5 and TRBJ2-3; TRBD2 matches at 7 bases. CDR3 length: 14 amino acids. With V trimmed by 8 bases and J by 2 bases, 7 bases remained unmatched. From germline, CDR1 is MNHEY and CDR2 SVGAGI. The DNA of the CDR3 is TGTGCCAGCCTGACCAGCGGGAACACAGATACGCAGTATTTT. It encodes CASLTSGNTDTQYF.

The chain links TRBV20-1 to TRBJ1-2; D remains unclear. The length of the CDR3 is 12 residues. CDR1 and CDR2 from the germline V gene are DFQATT and SNEGSKA (reference sequence). Trimming pared 3 bases from V and 5 bases from J, leaving 10 bases between. In nucleotides, the CDR3 is TGCAGTGCTAGTATTGACGGGTATGGCTACACCTTC. Protein product: CSASIDGYGYTF.

This clone came up a few times. The genes are TRBV6-5 and TRBJ2-7, with 7 bases aligning to TRBD1. This CDR3 is built from 15 residues. J gave up 5 bases and V 7 bases, and 14 bases lay outside the gene matches. Germline CDR1 MNHEY, CDR2 SVGAGI. The CDR3 protein is CASTMGQIMSNEQYF. CDR3 bases: TGTGCCAGCACCATGGGACAGATTATGTCGAACGAGCAGTACTTC.

The rearrangement joins TRBV9 to TRBJ2-1, with TRBD2 matching 7 bases. Losses at the gene ends were 0 bases for V and 4 bases for J; bases not matched to a gene: 7. In germline, CDR1 is SGDLS, CDR2 YYNGEE. This CDR3 contains 16 residues. CDR3 DNA: TGTGCCAGCAGCGTAGGAGGTAGCGGGCAATACAATGAGCAGTTCTTC. Protein: CASSVGGSGQYNEQFF.

The CDR3 DNA reads as TGTGCCAGCAGTTTTGGTCGTGCAACATCCGCCTACGAGCAGTACTTC. Its protein is CASSFGRATSAYEQYF. The rearrangement joins TRBV28 to TRBJ2-7; no reliable D call. Germline assignment: CDR1 MDHEN and CDR2 SYDVKM. V was shortened by 3 bases and J by 2 bases, with 17 bases between the two germline ends. The CDR3 is 16 amino acids.

This chain joins TRBV29-1 and TRBJ1-2; perhaps TRBD1 as D (5 bases). Germline V gene sequence: CDR1 SQVTM, CDR2 ANQGSEA. The V end was cut by 5 bases, the J end by 8 bases, with 12 bases between. CDR3 length: 11 amino acids. For the CDR3, the DNA is TGCAGCGTTCGAGGGACTTACGGCTACACCTTC. Its translation: CSVRGTYGYTF.

The chain has TRBV5-4 and TRBJ2-3; TRBD2 agrees at 12 bases. The germline CDR1 and CDR2 sequences are SGHNT and YYREEE (reference sequence). The J segment lost 2 bases and the V segment lost 4 bases, leaving 5 bases of the junction unmatched. The CDR3 covers 16 residues. The CDR3 spells CASSPGLAGTTDTQYF. For the CDR3, the DNA is TGTGCCAGCAGCCCCGGACTAGCGGGAACCACAGATACGCAGTATTTT.

This clone was recorded a few times. The chain joins TRBV18 to TRBJ1-4, with D tentatively TRBD1 (5 bases). The CDR3 is 19 amino acids. Per the germline V gene, CDR1 is KGHSH and CDR2 is LQKENI. The germline V and J ends were trimmed by 1 base and 0 bases, with 18 bases remaining between them. The CDR3 sequence is CASSPLAGSNRATNEKLFF. CDR3 DNA sequence: TGTGCCAGCTCACCACTGGCAGGGAGTAACAGAGCAACTAATGAAAAACTGTTTTTT.

This clone has only one observation. This chain connects TRBV3-1 (or the pseudogene TRBV3-2) to TRBJ1-1; D unclear. The CDR3 runs 15 residues. Germline values: CDR1 LGHDT, CDR2 YNNKEL (reference sequence). V lost 4 bases to trimming and J lost 6 bases, with 18 bases between them. The CDR3 bases are TGTGCCAGCAGCCGAGGAAAAGGGAGGGCATCTGAAGCTTTCTTT. Protein: CASSRGKGRASEAFF.

With respect to this clone: The sample contains more than one DNA sequence encoding this CDR3. The V gene is TRBV27, the J gene TRBJ1-4, with unresolved D. The V end lost 3 bases, the J end lost 6 bases, and 8 bases lay between the germline ends. CDR1 is MNHEY, CDR2 SMNVEV, per germline (reference sequence). The CDR3 extends over 13 amino acids. CDR3 DNA sequence: TGTGCCAGCAGTTTTGGCGTGGATGAAAAACTGTTTTTT. The encoded protein is CASSFGVDEKLFF.

The chain links TRBV7-9 to TRBJ1-1, with TRBD1 as a possible D gene (5 bases). The CDR3 totals 14 residues. From germline, CDR1 is SEHNR and CDR2 FQNEAQ (reference sequence). V was pared by 4 bases and J by 1 base, with 10 bases between. As DNA, the CDR3 is TGTGCCAGCAGCTCAGGGTTGGGGAACACTGAAGCTTTCTTT. Translation gives CASSSGLGNTEAFF.

This chain links TRBV4-3 with TRBJ2-7; 7 bases match TRBD1. The CDR3 totals 12 residues. Germline V gives CDR1 LGHNA, CDR2 YSLEER. CDR3 region: CPGTACPYEQYF. The CDR3 DNA reads as TGCCCGGGGACAGCTTGCCCCTACGAGCAGTACTTC.

This rearrangement joins TRBV4-1 to TRBJ1-2, with 8 bases fitting TRBD1. Trimming cost V 2 bases and J 8 bases; bases outside gene matches: 7. Germline CDR1 MGHRA, CDR2 YSYEKL. The CDR3 consists of 14 residues. CDR3 DNA: TGCGCCAGCAGCCAACCAGGACAGGGTCGGGGCTACACCTTC. Protein: CASSQPGQGRGYTF.